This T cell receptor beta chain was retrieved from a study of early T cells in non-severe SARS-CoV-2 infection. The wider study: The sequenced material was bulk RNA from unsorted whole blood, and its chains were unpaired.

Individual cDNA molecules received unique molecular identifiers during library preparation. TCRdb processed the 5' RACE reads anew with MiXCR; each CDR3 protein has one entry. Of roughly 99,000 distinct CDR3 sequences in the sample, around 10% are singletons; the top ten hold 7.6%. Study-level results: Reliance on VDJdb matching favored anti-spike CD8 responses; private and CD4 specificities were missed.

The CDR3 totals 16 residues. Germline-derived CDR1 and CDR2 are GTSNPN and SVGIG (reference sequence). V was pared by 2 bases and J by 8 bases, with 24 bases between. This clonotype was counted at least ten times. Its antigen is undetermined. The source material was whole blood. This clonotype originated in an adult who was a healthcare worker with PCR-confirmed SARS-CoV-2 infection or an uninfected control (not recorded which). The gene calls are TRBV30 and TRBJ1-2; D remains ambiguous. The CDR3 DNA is TGTGCCTGGAGTCACCCCCGACGGCCTCCCCTTGAAGGCTACACCTTC. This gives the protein CAWSHPRRPPLEGYTF. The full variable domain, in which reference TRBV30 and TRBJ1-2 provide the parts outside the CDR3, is SQTIHQWPATLVQPVGSPLSLECTVEGTSNPNLYWYRQAAGRGLQLLFYSVGIGQISSEVPQNLSASRPQDRQFILSSKKLLLSDSGFYLCAWSHPRRPPLEGYTFGSGTRLTVV.